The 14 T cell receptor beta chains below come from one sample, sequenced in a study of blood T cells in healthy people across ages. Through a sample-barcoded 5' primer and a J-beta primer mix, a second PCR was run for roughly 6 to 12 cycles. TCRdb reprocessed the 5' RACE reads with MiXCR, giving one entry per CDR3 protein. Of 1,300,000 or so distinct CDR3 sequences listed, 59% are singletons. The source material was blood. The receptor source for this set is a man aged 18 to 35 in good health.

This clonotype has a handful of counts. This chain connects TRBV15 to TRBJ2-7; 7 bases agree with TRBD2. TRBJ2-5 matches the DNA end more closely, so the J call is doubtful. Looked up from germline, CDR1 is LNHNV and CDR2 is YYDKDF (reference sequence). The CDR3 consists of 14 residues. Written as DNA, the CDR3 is TGTGCCACCAGCAGGGGGGGGACCCAAGAGACCCAGTACTTC. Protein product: CATSRGGTQETQYF.

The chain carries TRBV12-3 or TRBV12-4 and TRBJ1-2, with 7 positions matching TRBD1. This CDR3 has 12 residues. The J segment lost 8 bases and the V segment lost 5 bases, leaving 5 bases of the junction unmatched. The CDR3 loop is CASSTDRAGYTF. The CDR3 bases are TGTGCCAGCAGTACTGACAGGGCCGGCTACACCTTC.

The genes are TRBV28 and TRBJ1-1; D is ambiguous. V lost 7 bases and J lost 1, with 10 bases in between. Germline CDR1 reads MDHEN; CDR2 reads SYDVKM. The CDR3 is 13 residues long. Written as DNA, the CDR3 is TGTGCCAGCATCCCTCAAGCGAACACTGAAGCTTTCTTT. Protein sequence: CASIPQANTEAFF.

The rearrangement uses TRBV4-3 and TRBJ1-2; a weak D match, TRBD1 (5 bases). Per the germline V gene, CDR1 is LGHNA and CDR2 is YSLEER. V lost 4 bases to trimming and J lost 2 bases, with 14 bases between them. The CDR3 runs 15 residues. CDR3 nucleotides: TGCGCCAGCAGCCCTGAGATCGGGACCAACTATGGCTACACCTTC. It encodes CASSPEIGTNYGYTF.

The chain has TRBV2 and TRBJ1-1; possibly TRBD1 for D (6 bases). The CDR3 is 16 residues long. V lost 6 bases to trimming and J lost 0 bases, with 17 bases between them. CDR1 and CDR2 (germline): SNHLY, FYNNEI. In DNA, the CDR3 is TGTGCCAGCAGACCCTCCCTAGGGACACTGAACACTGAAGCTTTCTTT. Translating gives CASRPSLGTLNTEAFF.

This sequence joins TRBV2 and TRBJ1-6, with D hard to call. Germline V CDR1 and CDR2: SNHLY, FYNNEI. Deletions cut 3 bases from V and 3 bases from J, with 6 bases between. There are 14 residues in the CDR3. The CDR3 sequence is CASSEGFYNSPLHF. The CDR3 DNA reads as TGTGCCAGCAGTGAGGGGTTCTATAATTCACCCCTCCACTTT.

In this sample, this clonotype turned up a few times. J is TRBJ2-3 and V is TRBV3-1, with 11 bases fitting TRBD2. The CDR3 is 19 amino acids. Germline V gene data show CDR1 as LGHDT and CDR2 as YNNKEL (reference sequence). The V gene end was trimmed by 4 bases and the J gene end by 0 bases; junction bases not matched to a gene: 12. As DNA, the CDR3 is TGTGCCAGCAGCCCTCAGGCTAGCGGGGGGTCTGTTAGCACAGATACGCAGTATTTT. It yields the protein CASSPQASGGSVSTDTQYF.

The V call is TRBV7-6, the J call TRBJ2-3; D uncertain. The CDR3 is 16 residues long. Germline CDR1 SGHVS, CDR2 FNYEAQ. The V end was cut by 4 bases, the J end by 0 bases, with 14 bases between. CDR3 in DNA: TGTGCCAGCAGCTCCGGTGGCTGGGCAAGCACAGATACGCAGTATTTT. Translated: CASSSGGWASTDTQYF.

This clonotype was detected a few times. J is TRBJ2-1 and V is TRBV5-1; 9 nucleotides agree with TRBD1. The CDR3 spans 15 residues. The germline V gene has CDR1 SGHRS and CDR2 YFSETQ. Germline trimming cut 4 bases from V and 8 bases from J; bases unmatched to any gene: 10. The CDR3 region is CASSTGTGSIDEQFF. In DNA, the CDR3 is TGCGCCAGCAGCACCGGGACAGGGTCTATCGATGAGCAGTTCTTC.

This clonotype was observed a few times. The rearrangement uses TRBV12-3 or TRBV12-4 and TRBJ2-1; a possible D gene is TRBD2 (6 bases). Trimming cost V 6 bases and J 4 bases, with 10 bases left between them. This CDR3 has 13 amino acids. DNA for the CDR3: TGTGCCAGCAGCGAAGGGACTTACAATGAGCAGTTCTTC. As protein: CASSEGTYNEQFF.

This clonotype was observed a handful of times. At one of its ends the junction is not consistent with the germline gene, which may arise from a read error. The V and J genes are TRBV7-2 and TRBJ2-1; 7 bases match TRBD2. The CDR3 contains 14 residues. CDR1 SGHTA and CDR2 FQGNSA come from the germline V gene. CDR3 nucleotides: TGTGCCAGCACCTTAGCGGGCTACTACAATGAGCAGTTCTTC. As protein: CASTLAGYYNEQFF.

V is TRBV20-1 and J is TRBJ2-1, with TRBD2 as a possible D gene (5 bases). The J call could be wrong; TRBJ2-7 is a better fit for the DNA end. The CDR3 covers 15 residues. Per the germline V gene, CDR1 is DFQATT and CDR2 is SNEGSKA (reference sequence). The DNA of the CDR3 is TGCAGTGCTACGGCTTGGAGCGGAGGAAACAATGAGCAGTACTTC. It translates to CSATAWSGGNNEQYF.

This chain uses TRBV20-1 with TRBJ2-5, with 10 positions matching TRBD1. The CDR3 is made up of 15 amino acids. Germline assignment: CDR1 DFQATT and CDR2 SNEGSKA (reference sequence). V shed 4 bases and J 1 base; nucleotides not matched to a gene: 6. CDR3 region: CSANTGTGVQETQYF. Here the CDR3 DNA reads TGCAGTGCTAATACCGGGACAGGGGTCCAAGAGACCCAGTACTTC.

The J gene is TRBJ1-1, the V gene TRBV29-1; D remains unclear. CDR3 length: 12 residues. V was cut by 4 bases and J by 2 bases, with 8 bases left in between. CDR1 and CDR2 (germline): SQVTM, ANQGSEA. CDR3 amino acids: CSVVVPNTEAFF. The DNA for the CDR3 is TGCAGCGTTGTCGTCCCTAACACTGAAGCTTTCTTT. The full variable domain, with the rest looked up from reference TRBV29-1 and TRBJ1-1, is SAVISQKPSRDICQRGTSLTIQCQVDSQVTMMFWYRQQPGQSLTLIATANQGSEATYESGFVIDKFPISRPNLTFSTLTVSNMSPEDSSIYLCSVVVPNTEAFFGQGTRLTVV.